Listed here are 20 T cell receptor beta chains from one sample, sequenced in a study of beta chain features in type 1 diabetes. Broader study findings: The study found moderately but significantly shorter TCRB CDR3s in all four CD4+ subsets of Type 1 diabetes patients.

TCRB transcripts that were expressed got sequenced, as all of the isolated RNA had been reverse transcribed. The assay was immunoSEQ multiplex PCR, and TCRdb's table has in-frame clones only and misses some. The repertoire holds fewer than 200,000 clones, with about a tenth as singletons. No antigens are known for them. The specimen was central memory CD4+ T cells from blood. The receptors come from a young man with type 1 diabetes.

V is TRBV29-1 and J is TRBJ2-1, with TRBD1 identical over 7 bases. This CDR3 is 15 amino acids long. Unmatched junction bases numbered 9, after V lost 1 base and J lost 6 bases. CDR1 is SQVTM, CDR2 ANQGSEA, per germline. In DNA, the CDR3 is TGCAGCGTTGAAGGCCCGGGACAGCGGTTCAATGAGCAGTTCTTC. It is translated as CSVEGPGQRFNEQFF.

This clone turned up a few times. CDR3 DNA: TGTGCCAGCAGCTTCGGGGCTGGGGCCAACGTCCTGACTTTC. The encoded protein is CASSFGAGANVLTF. The chain joins TRBV11-2 to TRBJ2-6, with D possibly being TRBD2 (5 bases). Germline V gives CDR1 SGHAT, CDR2 FQNNGV. The V gene lost 3 bases and the J gene lost 2 bases, with 5 bases spanning the gap. This CDR3 is built from 14 residues.

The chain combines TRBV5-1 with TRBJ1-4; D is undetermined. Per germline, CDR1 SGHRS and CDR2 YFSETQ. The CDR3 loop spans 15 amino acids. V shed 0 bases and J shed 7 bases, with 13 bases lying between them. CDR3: CASSLGNTGAEKLFF. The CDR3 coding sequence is TGCGCCAGCAGCTTGGGTAACACTGGAGCTGAAAAACTGTTTTTT.

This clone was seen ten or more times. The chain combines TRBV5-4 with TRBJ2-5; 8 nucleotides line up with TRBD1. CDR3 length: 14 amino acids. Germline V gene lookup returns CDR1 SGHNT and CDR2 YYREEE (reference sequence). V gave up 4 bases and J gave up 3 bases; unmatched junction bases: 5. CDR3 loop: CASSRLQGEETQYF. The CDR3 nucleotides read TGTGCCAGCAGCCGCCTACAGGGGGAAGAGACCCAGTACTTC.

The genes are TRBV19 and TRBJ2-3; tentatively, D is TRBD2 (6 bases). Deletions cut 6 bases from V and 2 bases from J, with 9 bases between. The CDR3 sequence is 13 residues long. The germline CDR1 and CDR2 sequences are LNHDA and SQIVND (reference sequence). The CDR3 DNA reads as TGTGCCAGTAGGCCGGACTACACAGATACGCAGTATTTT. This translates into CASRPDYTDTQYF.

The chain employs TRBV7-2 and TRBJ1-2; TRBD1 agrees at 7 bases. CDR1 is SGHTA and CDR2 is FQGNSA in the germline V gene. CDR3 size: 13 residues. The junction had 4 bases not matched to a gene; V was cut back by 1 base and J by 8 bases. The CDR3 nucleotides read TGTGCCAGCAGCTTAGGGCAGGGGGAAGGCTACACCTTC. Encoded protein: CASSLGQGEGYTF.

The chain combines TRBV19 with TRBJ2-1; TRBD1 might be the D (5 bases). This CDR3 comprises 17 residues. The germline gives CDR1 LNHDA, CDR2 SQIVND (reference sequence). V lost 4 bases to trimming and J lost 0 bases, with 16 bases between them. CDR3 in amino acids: CASSTAGFDSSYNEQFF. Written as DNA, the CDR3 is TGTGCCAGTAGTACGGCAGGGTTCGACAGCTCCTACAATGAGCAGTTCTTC. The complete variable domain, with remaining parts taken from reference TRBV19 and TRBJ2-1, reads DGGITQSPKYLFRKEGQNVTLSCEQNLNHDAMYWYRQDPGQGLRLIYYSQIVNDFQKGDIAEGYSVSREKKESFPLTVTSAQKNPTAFYLCASSTAGFDSSYNEQFFGPGTRLTVL.

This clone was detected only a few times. The CDR3 DNA follows: TGTGCCATCAGTGAGTCTTCCGCCAGGGGAGCTGGGGAGACCCAGTACTTC. This codes for CAISESSARGAGETQYF. The chain couples TRBV10-3 to TRBJ2-5, with D possibly TRBD1 on 6 matching bases. V shed 0 bases and J shed 5 bases, with 19 bases lying between them. From germline, CDR1 is ENHRY and CDR2 SYGVKD. This CDR3 spans 17 amino acids.

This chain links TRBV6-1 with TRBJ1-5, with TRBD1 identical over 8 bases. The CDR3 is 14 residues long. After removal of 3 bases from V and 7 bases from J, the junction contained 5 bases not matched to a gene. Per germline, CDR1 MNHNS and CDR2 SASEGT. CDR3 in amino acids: CASSDTGGWQPQHF. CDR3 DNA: TGTGCCAGCAGTGATACAGGGGGTTGGCAGCCCCAGCATTTT.

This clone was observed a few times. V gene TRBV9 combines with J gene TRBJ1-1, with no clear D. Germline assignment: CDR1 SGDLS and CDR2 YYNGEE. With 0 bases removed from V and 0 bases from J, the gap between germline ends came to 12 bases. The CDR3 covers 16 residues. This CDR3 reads CASSVVAGRLNTEAFF. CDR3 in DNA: TGTGCCAGCAGCGTAGTAGCGGGCCGGCTGAACACTGAAGCTTTCTTT.

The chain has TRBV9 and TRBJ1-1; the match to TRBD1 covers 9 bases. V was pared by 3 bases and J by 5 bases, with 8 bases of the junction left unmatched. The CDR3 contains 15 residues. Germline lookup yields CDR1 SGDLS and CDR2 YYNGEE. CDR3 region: CASSELDRGFTEAFF. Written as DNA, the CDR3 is TGTGCCAGCAGCGAGTTGGACAGGGGTTTTACTGAAGCTTTCTTT.

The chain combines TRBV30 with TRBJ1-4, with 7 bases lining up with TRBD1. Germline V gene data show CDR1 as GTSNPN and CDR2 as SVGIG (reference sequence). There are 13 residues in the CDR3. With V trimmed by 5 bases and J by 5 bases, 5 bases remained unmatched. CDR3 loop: CAWEQGSNEKLFF. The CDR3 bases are TGTGCCTGGGAACAGGGGTCAAATGAAAAACTGTTTTTT.

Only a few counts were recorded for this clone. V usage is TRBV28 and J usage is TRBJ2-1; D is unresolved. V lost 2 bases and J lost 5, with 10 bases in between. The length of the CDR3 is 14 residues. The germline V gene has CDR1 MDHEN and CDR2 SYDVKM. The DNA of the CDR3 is TGTGCCAGCAGTTTAATAAGCGATAACAATGAGCAGTTCTTC. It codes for CASSLISDNNEQFF.

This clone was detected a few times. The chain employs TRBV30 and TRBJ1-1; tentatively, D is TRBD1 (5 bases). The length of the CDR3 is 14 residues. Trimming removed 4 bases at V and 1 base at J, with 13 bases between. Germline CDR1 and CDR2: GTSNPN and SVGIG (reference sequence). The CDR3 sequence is CAWKPETANTEAFF. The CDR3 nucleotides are TGTGCCTGGAAACCCGAGACAGCGAACACTGAAGCTTTCTTT.

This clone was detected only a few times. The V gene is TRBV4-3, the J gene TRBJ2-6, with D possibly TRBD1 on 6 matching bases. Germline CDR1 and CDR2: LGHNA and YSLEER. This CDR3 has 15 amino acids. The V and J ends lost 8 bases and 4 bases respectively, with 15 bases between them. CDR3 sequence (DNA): TGCGCCAGCTCTGGGGGCTGGGCCGGGGCCAACGTCCTGACTTTC. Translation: CASSGGWAGANVLTF.

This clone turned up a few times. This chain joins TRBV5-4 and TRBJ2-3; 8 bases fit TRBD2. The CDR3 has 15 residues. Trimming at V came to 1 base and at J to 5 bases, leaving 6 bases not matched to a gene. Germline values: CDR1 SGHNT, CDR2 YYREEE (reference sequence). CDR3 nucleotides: TGTGCCAGCAGCTTGCCAGCGGGAGTACAAGATACGCAGTATTTT. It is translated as CASSLPAGVQDTQYF.

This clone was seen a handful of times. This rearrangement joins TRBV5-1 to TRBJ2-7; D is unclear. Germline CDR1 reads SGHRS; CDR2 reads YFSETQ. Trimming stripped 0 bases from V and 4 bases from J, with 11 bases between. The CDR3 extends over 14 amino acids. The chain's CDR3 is CASSLVPENYEQYF. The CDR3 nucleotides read TGCGCCAGCAGCTTGGTACCAGAAAATTACGAGCAGTACTTC.

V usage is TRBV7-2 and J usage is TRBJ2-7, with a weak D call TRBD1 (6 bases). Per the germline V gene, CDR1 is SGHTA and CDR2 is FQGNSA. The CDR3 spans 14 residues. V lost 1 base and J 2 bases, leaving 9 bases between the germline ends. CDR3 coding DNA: TGTGCCAGCAGCTTAGGAGGGGGAACCTACGAGCAGTACTTC. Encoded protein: CASSLGGGTYEQYF.

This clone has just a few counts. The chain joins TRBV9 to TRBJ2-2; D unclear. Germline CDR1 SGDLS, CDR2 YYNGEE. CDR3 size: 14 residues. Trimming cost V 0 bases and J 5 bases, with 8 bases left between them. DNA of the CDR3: TGTGCCAGCAGCGTAGTCTCCGGGACCGGGGAGCTGTTTTTT. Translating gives CASSVVSGTGELFF.

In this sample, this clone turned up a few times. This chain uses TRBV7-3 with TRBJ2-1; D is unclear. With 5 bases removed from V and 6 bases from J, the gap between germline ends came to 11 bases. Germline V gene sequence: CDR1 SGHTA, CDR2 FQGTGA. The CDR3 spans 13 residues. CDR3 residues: CASSRGPGNEQFF. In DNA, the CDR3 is TGTGCCAGCAGCCGCGGTCCGGGCAATGAGCAGTTCTTC.